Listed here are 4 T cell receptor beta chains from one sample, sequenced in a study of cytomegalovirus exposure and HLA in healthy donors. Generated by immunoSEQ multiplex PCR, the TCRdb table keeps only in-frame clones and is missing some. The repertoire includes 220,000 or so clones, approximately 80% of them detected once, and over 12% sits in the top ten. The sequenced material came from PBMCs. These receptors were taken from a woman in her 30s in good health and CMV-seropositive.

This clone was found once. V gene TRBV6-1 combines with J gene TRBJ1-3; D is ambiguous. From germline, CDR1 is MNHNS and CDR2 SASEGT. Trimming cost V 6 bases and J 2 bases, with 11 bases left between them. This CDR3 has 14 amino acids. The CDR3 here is CASRRVGTGNTIYF. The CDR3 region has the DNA TGTGCCAGCAGGAGAGTGGGAACTGGAAACACCATATATTTT.

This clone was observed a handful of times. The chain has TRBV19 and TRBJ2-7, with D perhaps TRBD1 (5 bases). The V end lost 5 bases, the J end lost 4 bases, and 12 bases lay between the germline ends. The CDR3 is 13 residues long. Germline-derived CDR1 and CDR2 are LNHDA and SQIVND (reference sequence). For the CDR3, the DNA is TGTGCCAGTAGTGGCAGGGTTGGGTACGAGCAGTACTTC. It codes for CASSGRVGYEQYF.

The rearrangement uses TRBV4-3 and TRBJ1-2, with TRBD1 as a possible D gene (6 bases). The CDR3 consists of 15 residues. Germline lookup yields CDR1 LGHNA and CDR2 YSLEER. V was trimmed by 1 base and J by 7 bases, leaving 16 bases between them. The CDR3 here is CASSQGGGGYGGYTF. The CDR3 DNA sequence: TGCGCCAGCAGCCAAGGGGGAGGGGGGTATGGTGGCTACACCTTC.

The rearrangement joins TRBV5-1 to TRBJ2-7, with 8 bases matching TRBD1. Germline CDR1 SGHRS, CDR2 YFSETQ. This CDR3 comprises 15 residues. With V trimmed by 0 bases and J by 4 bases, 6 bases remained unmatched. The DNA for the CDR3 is TGCGCCAGCAGCTTGGAGGACAGGGTAGGGTACGAGCAGTACTTC. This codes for CASSLEDRVGYEQYF.